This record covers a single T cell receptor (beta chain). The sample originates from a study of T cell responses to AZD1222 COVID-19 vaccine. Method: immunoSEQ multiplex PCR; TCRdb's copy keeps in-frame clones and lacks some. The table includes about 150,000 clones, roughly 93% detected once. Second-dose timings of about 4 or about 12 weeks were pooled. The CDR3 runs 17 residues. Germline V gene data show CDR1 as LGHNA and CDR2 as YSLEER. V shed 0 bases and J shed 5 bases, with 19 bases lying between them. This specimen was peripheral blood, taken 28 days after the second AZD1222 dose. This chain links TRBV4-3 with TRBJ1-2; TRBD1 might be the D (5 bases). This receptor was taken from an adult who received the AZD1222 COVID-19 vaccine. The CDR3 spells CASSQDLGGAPQYGYTF. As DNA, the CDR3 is TGCGCCAGCAGCCAAGATCTCGGTGGGGCGCCCCAGTATGGCTACACCTTC.